Described below is a single TCR beta chain sequence and its context. Its target is not known. These data come from a study of T cells in localized non-small cell lung cancer. CDR3 size: 13 residues. The V gene lost 6 bases and the J gene lost 4 bases, with 12 bases spanning the gap. Per germline, CDR1 MNHEY and CDR2 SVGAGI. Study results and limitations: In adjacent lung, a median roughly 60 of the top 100 tumor clones were found. It remains possible that heterogeneity exists, since only one tumor region was sequenced. Uninvolved adjacent lung had higher T cell clonality than tumor and all other tissues. Greater T cell density in blood accompanied longer overall survival.

Only in-frame clones appear in the TCRdb table, and some are missing; sequencing was by immunoSEQ multiplex PCR. The profile shows tens of thousands of clones, 87% of them singletons. This TCR was sampled from a man between 40 and 70 years old with stage I squamous cell lung carcinoma. This chain joins TRBV6-5 and TRBJ1-2, with unresolved D. The sequenced sample was peripheral blood, obtained before any cancer treatment. The CDR3 loop is CASRPDGTYGYTF. DNA of the CDR3: TGTGCCAGCAGACCGGACGGAACCTATGGCTACACCTTC.